Following are 30 T cell receptor beta chains from one sample sequenced in a study of T cell responses to AZD1222 COVID-19 vaccine. Clones were sequenced by immunoSEQ multiplex PCR, and TCRdb holds only the in-frame ones, with some missing. The sample has some 120,000 clones; around 88% are singletons. The specimen was peripheral blood, collected on day 0 of AZD1222 vaccination. The receptor set was obtained from an adult in good health.

V usage is TRBV30 and J usage is TRBJ1-6; D is perhaps TRBD1 (5 bases). Germline V gene sequence: CDR1 GTSNPN, CDR2 SVGIG (reference sequence). Trimming stripped 3 bases from V and 6 bases from J, with 15 bases between. The CDR3 sequence is 15 residues long. The CDR3: CAWRQWGLLNSPLHF. CDR3 bases: TGTGCCTGGAGACAATGGGGACTGCTTAATTCACCCCTCCACTTT.

This chain uses TRBV27 with TRBJ2-6; tentative D call: TRBD1 (7 bases). This CDR3 has 16 residues. The germline V gene has CDR1 MNHEY and CDR2 SMNVEV (reference sequence). V was clipped by 4 bases and J by 2 bases, with 12 bases between them. The CDR3 region has the DNA TGTGCCAGCAGTTACCAGGGGGGTCCTGGGGCCAACGTCCTGACTTTC. Translation: CASSYQGGPGANVLTF.

CDR3 sequence reads: CAISESKGYTEAFF. CDR3 coding DNA: TGTGCCATCAGTGAGTCGAAGGGTTACACTGAAGCTTTCTTT. This chain joins TRBV10-3 and TRBJ1-1; D remains ambiguous. V was pared by 0 bases and J by 3 bases, with 8 bases between. Germline lookup yields CDR1 ENHRY and CDR2 SYGVKD. The CDR3 totals 14 residues.

The chain's CDR3 is CASSLSGPSNYGYTF. CDR3 in DNA: TGCGCCAGCAGCTTGTCCGGGCCTTCTAACTATGGCTACACCTTC. The chain couples TRBV5-1 to TRBJ1-2; D unresolved. Germline lookup yields CDR1 SGHRS and CDR2 YFSETQ. CDR3 length: 15 amino acids. Trimming left V 1 base short and J 0 bases short, with 10 bases between. Filled out from reference TRBV5-1 and TRBJ1-2, the complete variable domain reads KAGVTQTPRYLIKTRGQQVTLSCSPISGHRSVSWYQQTPGQGLQFLFEYFSETQRNKGNFPGRFSGRQFSNSRSEMNVSTLELGDSALYLCASSLSGPSNYGYTFGSGTRLTVV.

The rearrangement uses TRBV29-1 and TRBJ2-1, with 7 bases lining up with TRBD2. The V segment lost 1 base and the J segment 6 bases; nucleotides outside the gene matches: 9. The CDR3 extends over 15 amino acids. The V gene's germline CDR1 is SQVTM and CDR2 ANQGSEA. The CDR3 DNA reads TGCAGCGTTGAAGTTCGACTAGCTGTCCCCAATGAGCAGTTCTTC. Translating it yields CSVEVRLAVPNEQFF.

The rearrangement joins TRBV5-6 to TRBJ2-3, with D possibly matching TRBD2 (6 bases). V was shortened by 0 bases and J by 3 bases, with 8 bases between the two germline ends. CDR1 is SGHDT and CDR2 is YYEEEE in the germline V gene. The CDR3 covers 14 residues. CDR3 nucleotide sequence: TGTGCCAGCAGCTTGGGACTAGGAACAGATACGCAGTATTTT. This codes for CASSLGLGTDTQYF.

The chain combines TRBV30 with TRBJ1-4, with 7 bases fitting TRBD1. V lost 2 bases, J lost 5 bases, and 5 bases stayed unmatched. The CDR3 is made up of 14 amino acids. Germline loops: CDR1 GTSNPN, CDR2 SVGIG (reference sequence). The CDR3 spells CAWSRRGRNEKLFF. CDR3 bases: TGTGCCTGGAGTAGGAGGGGGCGGAATGAAAAACTGTTTTTT.

V is TRBV27 and J is TRBJ2-2; D gene ambiguous. Germline CDR1 and CDR2: MNHEY and SMNVEV (reference sequence). The V gene lost 1 base and the J gene lost 0 bases, with 9 bases spanning the gap. This CDR3 region has 16 residues. The DNA for the CDR3 is TGTGCCAGCAGTTTATGGGTAGCAGCGAACACCGGGGAGCTGTTTTTT. It yields the protein CASSLWVAANTGELFF.

CDR3: CASSYSSNRLKAFF. The CDR3 DNA is TGTGCCAGCAGTTACTCAAGTAACAGGCTAAAAGCTTTCTTT. This sequence joins TRBV6-5 and TRBJ1-1; D might be TRBD1 (5 bases). The CDR3 spans 14 residues. The V and J ends lost 0 bases and 9 bases respectively, with 14 bases between them. The germline gives CDR1 MNHEY, CDR2 SVGAGI.

This chain links TRBV5-1 with TRBJ2-1, with 9 bases identical to TRBD2. Germline V lookup: CDR1 SGHRS, CDR2 YFSETQ. Losses at the gene ends were 6 bases for V and 4 bases for J; bases not matched to a gene: 8. This CDR3 comprises 15 residues. The DNA for the CDR3 is TGCGCCAGCACCGAGTTGGCGGGGGGGTACAATGAGCAGTTCTTC. Residues: CASTELAGGYNEQFF.

V usage is TRBV6-5 and J usage is TRBJ1-4; unclear D gene. Germline V CDR1 and CDR2: MNHEY, SVGAGI. The ends were cut back, 2 bases at V and 4 bases at J, with 11 bases in the middle. The CDR3 contains 15 residues. Written as DNA, the CDR3 is TGTGCCAGCAGTTACGACGGCAGGAATAATGAAAAACTGTTTTTT. The encoded protein is CASSYDGRNNEKLFF.

The chain links TRBV19 to TRBJ1-5, with unresolved D. Germline assignment: CDR1 LNHDA and CDR2 SQIVND (reference sequence). Trimming left V 8 bases short and J 2 bases short, with 10 bases between. This CDR3 comprises 13 residues. The CDR3 DNA reads TGTGCCAGTGAAGACGGAGGCAATCAGCCCCAGCATTTT. Residues: CASEDGGNQPQHF.

The chain links TRBV24-1 to TRBJ2-1; 7 nucleotides agree with TRBD1. Germline V gives CDR1 KGHDR, CDR2 SFDVKD. V lost 6 bases to trimming and J lost 3 bases; unmatched junction nucleotides: 4. The CDR3 contains 14 residues. The CDR3 here is CATSPGGSYNEQFF. The CDR3, as DNA: TGTGCCACCAGTCCAGGGGGAAGCTACAATGAGCAGTTCTTC.

The chain carries TRBV5-4 and TRBJ2-7, with D perhaps matching TRBD2 (6 bases). The CDR3 is 14 amino acids. Germline CDR1 SGHNT, CDR2 YYREEE (reference sequence). Trimming cost V 0 bases and J 6 bases, with 13 bases left between them. The chain's CDR3 is CASSLEPGVGEQYF. The CDR3 coding sequence is TGTGCCAGCAGCTTGGAGCCGGGGGTGGGCGAGCAGTACTTC. The full variable domain, in which reference TRBV5-4 and TRBJ2-7 provide the parts outside the CDR3, is ETGVTQSPTHLIKTRGQQVTLRCSSQSGHNTVSWYQQALGQGPQFIFQYYREEENGRGNFPPRFSGLQFPNYSSELNVNALELDDSALYLCASSLEPGVGEQYFGPGTRLTVT.

This chain uses TRBV19 with TRBJ1-2; the match to TRBD1 covers 10 bases. V shed 7 bases, J shed 6 bases, and the junction held 11 bases outside the gene matches. The length of the CDR3 is 15 residues. Germline CDR1 and CDR2: LNHDA and SQIVND (reference sequence). CDR3 amino acids: CASTLTGQGFNGYTF. The CDR3 coding sequence is TGTGCCAGTACCCTCACGGGACAGGGGTTTAATGGCTACACCTTC.

The CDR3: CSASPLKAGGQETQYF. The CDR3 DNA sequence: TGCAGTGCTAGTCCCCTCAAAGCGGGGGGACAAGAGACCCAGTACTTC. The genes are TRBV20-1 and TRBJ2-5, with TRBD2 identical over 9 bases. This CDR3 has 16 residues. The germline V gene encodes CDR1 DFQATT and CDR2 SNEGSKA (reference sequence). The V and J ends lost 3 bases and 2 bases, in that order; junction bases with no gene match: 10.

Notes on this clone: At one end the junction does not follow the germline gene, possibly because of a read error. The J gene is TRBJ1-5, the V gene TRBV11-3; D not resolved. The CDR3 spans 10 residues. The germline gives CDR1 SGHNT, CDR2 YENEEA. The CDR3 loop reads CASSLAGLGF. Here the CDR3 DNA reads TGTGCCAGCAGCCTTGCGGGCCTTGGTTTT.

The chain employs TRBV6-5 and TRBJ1-2, with a tentative D call TRBD1 (6 bases). The V gene lost 2 bases and the J gene lost 7 bases, with 11 bases spanning the gap. Germline CDR1 is MNHEY and CDR2 is SVGAGI. This CDR3 spans 13 amino acids. CDR3 sequence: CASSYVGGSGYTF. As DNA, the CDR3 is TGTGCCAGCAGTTACGTCGGGGGCTCTGGCTACACCTTC.

This clone was seen a handful of times. The V call is TRBV29-1, the J call TRBJ2-1; 15 nucleotides agree with TRBD2. CDR3 length: 15 amino acids. With 3 bases clipped from V and 8 bases from J, the junction kept 5 bases outside the gene matches. CDR1 is SQVTM, CDR2 ANQGSEA, per germline. In DNA form, the CDR3 reads TGCAGCGTTGACATCCGGACTAGCGGGAGGGATGAGCAGTTCTTC. Translated, it gives CSVDIRTSGRDEQFF.

CDR3 region: CASCAGGSGANVLTF. DNA for the CDR3: TGTGCCAGCTGCGCTGGAGGGTCCGGGGCCAACGTCCTGACTTTC. The chain combines TRBV13 with TRBJ2-6; possibly TRBD2 for D (6 bases). CDR3 size: 15 residues. CDR1 and CDR2 (germline): PRHDT, FYEKMQ (reference sequence). Trimming left V 8 bases short and J 4 bases short, with 15 bases between.

This sequence joins TRBV19 and TRBJ1-2; 9 bases are shared with TRBD1. The CDR3 has 13 residues. The V gene's germline CDR1 is LNHDA and CDR2 SQIVND (reference sequence). Germline trimming cut 4 bases from V and 5 bases from J; bases unmatched to any gene: 2. In nucleotides, the CDR3 is TGTGCCAGTAGTACCGGACAGGGGTATGGCTACACCTTC. This sequence encodes CASSTGQGYGYTF.

In nucleotides, the CDR3 is TGTGCCAGTAGTATGGGTCTAGCGGGAGGGCCCTTCGAGCAGTACTTC. It translates to CASSMGLAGGPFEQYF. V usage is TRBV19 and J usage is TRBJ2-7; 12 bases line up with TRBD2. CDR3 length equals 16 residues. Germline-derived CDR1 and CDR2 are LNHDA and SQIVND (reference sequence). The V and J ends lost 3 bases and 6 bases, in that order; junction bases with no gene match: 9.

The V gene is TRBV28, the J gene TRBJ1-1, with 7 bases fitting TRBD1. J lost 1 base, V lost 3 bases, and 14 bases had no gene match. In germline, CDR1 is MDHEN, CDR2 SYDVKM. The CDR3 is 18 residues long. The CDR3 DNA follows: TGTGCCAGCAGTTTGGACAGGTGGGGGGAGAATGGGAACACTGAAGCTTTCTTT. Protein: CASSLDRWGENGNTEAFF.

This clone was found a few times. The CDR3 bases are TGTGCCAGCAGCCAAGGACTAGCGGGGTCCACAGATACGCAGTATTTT. It is translated as CASSQGLAGSTDTQYF. The V and J genes are TRBV7-3 and TRBJ2-3, with 12 bases fitting TRBD2. The trim removed 5 bases at V and 2 bases at J, leaving 5 bases unmatched. The CDR3 contains 16 residues. Germline-derived CDR1 and CDR2 are SGHTA and FQGTGA.

The gene calls are TRBV5-4 and TRBJ1-1; a weak D match, TRBD1 (5 bases). The CDR3 covers 15 residues. From germline, CDR1 is SGHNT and CDR2 YYREEE (reference sequence). Trimming removed 4 bases from V and 0 bases from J, with 13 bases in between. The chain's CDR3 is CASSPPGDLNTEAFF. In nucleotides, the CDR3 is TGTGCCAGCAGCCCACCGGGGGACTTGAACACTGAAGCTTTCTTT.

The chain uses TRBV6-5 and TRBJ2-3, with D possibly matching TRBD2 (5 bases). In germline, CDR1 is MNHEY, CDR2 SVGAGI. The V and J ends lost 0 bases and 4 bases respectively, with 8 bases between them. This CDR3 spans 14 amino acids. The CDR3 DNA follows: TGTGCCAGCAGTTACTCCGGGGTGCCAGATACGCAGTATTTT. Translation: CASSYSGVPDTQYF.

The J gene is TRBJ1-2, the V gene TRBV5-1; D is unresolved. This CDR3 is 12 amino acids long. Germline CDR1 is SGHRS and CDR2 is YFSETQ. V lost 0 bases and J lost 10, with 10 bases in between. CDR3 in DNA: TGCGCCAGCAGCTTGGATTCTCGGGCCTACACCTTC. Translating gives CASSLDSRAYTF.

Here the CDR3 reads CASSQTGGGGNTIYF. In DNA, the CDR3 is TGTGCCAGCAGCCAGACAGGAGGCGGCGGAAACACCATATATTTT. J is TRBJ1-3 and V is TRBV7-9; perhaps TRBD1 as D (6 bases). Trimming shortened V by 5 bases and J by 4 bases, and 15 bases separated the two germline ends. From germline, CDR1 is SEHNR and CDR2 FQNEAQ (reference sequence). The CDR3 loop spans 15 amino acids. Combining the CDR3 with reference TRBV7-9 and TRBJ1-3 gives the whole variable domain DTGVSQNPRHKITKRGQNVTFRCDPISEHNRLYWYRQTLGQGPEFLTYFQNEAQLEKSRLLSDRFSAERPKGSFSTLEIQRTEQGDSAMYLCASSQTGGGGNTIYFGEGSWLTVV.

This chain connects TRBV7-8 to TRBJ2-7, with D unresolved. The CDR3 covers 14 residues. V lost 2 bases and J 0 bases, leaving 8 bases between the germline ends. Germline V gene sequence: CDR1 SGHVS, CDR2 FQNEAQ. DNA of the CDR3: TGTGCCAGCAGCTTACGGCAGTTCTCCTACGAGCAGTACTTC. As protein: CASSLRQFSYEQYF. The full variable domain, in which reference TRBV7-8 and TRBJ2-7 provide the parts outside the CDR3, is GAGVSQSPRYKVAKRGQDVALRCDPISGHVSLFWYQQALGQGPEFLTYFQNEAQLDKSGLPSDRFFAERPEGSVSTLKIQRTQQEDSAVYLCASSLRQFSYEQYFGPGTRLTVT.

The CDR3, as DNA: TGTGCCAGCAGCCAAGTGGTAATGGGCCCCTACGAGCAGTACTTC. Translated: CASSQVVMGPYEQYF. The rearrangement uses TRBV4-2 and TRBJ2-7; D remains ambiguous. The CDR3 runs 15 residues. The germline V and J ends were trimmed by 1 base and 2 bases, with 12 bases remaining between them. Germline CDR1 reads LGHNA; CDR2 reads YNFKEQ.